These T cell receptor beta chains were read from a single sample in a study of blood T cell repertoires in COVID-19. Assay used: immunoSEQ multiplex PCR; TCRdb lists only in-frame clones, some missing. Of 17,000 or so clones in the sample, around 87% were seen once. The sample taken for sequencing was peripheral blood. Receptors originate from a man aged 50 to 60 with active COVID-19. CDR3s include the opening cysteine and the closing phenylalanine or tryptophan. D genes are given only for firm matches. A row's size may be missing; if present it is once, few, many or a size class.

DNA: TGTGCCAGCAGCCTAACGGGACAGGGGGGTGAAAAACTGTTTTTT
CDR3: CASSLTGQGGEKLFF
J: TRBJ1-4
D: TRBD1
size: .
V: TRBV7-9

DNA: TGTGCCAGCAGTTTCGGTGTCGATGAGCAGTTCTTC
CDR3: CASSFGVDEQFF
J: TRBJ2-1
D: .
size: .
V: TRBV12-3/TRBV12-4

DNA: TGTGCCAGCTCACAGACATTGAACACTGAAGCTTTCTTT
CDR3: CASSQTLNTEAFF
J: TRBJ1-1
D: .
size: .
V: TRBV18

DNA: TGTGCCAGCAGCCAAGACATGGGGGGCTATGGCTACACCTTC
CDR3: CASSQDMGGYGYTF
J: TRBJ1-2
D: .
size: .
V: TRBV4-2

DNA: TGTGCCAGCAGTGCTCCTGAGGTCACTGAAGCTTTCTTT
CDR3: CASSAPEVTEAFF
J: TRBJ1-1
D: .
size: once
V: TRBV6-2/TRBV6-3

DNA: TGTGCCAGCAGCTACCGGGACAGGAATTCACCCCTCCACTTT
CDR3: CASSYRDRNSPLHF
J: TRBJ1-6
D: TRBD1
size: .
V: TRBV7-2

DNA: TGTGCCAGCAGCCCTTCCGGACAGGGCCACGAGCAGTACTTC
CDR3: CASSPSGQGHEQYF
J: TRBJ2-7
D: TRBD1
size: .
V: TRBV9

DNA: TGTGCCAGCAGGCGAGGACAGGGTAGCGCCTACGAGCAGTACTTC
CDR3: CASRRGQGSAYEQYF
J: TRBJ2-7
D: TRBD1
size: .
V: TRBV28

DNA: TGTGCCAGCAGCTTGGGGACACCAGATACGCAGTATTTT
CDR3: CASSLGTPDTQYF
J: TRBJ2-3
D: .
size: .
V: TRBV5-6

DNA: TGTGCCAGCAGCTTTCGGCAAGGGGATCAGCCCCAGCATTTT
CDR3: CASSFRQGDQPQHF
J: TRBJ1-5
D: .
size: few
V: TRBV7-2

DNA: TGTGCCAGCAGCTTAAGATCCCAGGGTCGGAATGAGCAGTTCTTC
CDR3: CASSLRSQGRNEQFF
J: TRBJ2-1
D: .
size: once
V: TRBV7-2

DNA: TGTGCCAGCAGTCTAGGGTGGACAGGGTCCTACGAGCAGTACTTC
CDR3: CASSLGWTGSYEQYF
J: TRBJ2-7
D: TRBD1
size: .
V: TRBV28

DNA: TGTGCCAGCAGGCCACAGACAACTAATGAAAAACTGTTTTTT
CDR3: CASRPQTTNEKLFF
J: TRBJ1-4
D: .
size: .
V: TRBV28

DNA: TGTGCCAGCAGCCACAGGACAGGGTCCGACGAGCAGTACTTC
CDR3: CASSHRTGSDEQYF
J: TRBJ2-7
D: TRBD1
size: .
V: TRBV3-1/TRBV3-2

DNA: TGTGCCAGCAGCTCCTCGGGGGGGGAGATTGAAGCTTTCTTT
CDR3: CASSSSGGEIEAFF
J: TRBJ1-1
D: .
size: .
V: TRBV5-4

DNA: TGTGCCAGCAGCATTCGCCCGGGGGGGGCCGATGAGCAGTTCTTC
CDR3: CASSIRPGGADEQFF
J: TRBJ2-1
D: TRBD2
size: .
V: TRBV7-2

DNA: TGTGCCACCAGCAGGCCGGGACATCGTTTTGGCTACACCTTC
CDR3: CATSRPGHRFGYTF
J: TRBJ1-2
D: .
size: .
V: TRBV15

DNA: TGTGCCAGCAGCTTAGAGGCAGGTAGCGACTATGGCTACACCTTC
CDR3: CASSLEAGSDYGYTF
J: TRBJ1-2
D: .
size: .
V: TRBV11-1

DNA: TGTGCCTGCGATCTACCTTCACTCCACACCTTC
CDR3: CACDLPSLHTF
J: TRBJ1-2
D: .
size: .
V: TRBV30

DNA: TGCGCCAGCAGCGTTACTAGCGGGAGCTCCTACAATGAGCAGTTCTTC
CDR3: CASSVTSGSSYNEQFF
J: TRBJ2-1
D: TRBD2
size: .
V: TRBV5-1

DNA: TGTGCCAGTAGTATCGGACAGGTTCTGAACTCACCCCTCCACTTT
CDR3: CASSIGQVLNSPLHF
J: TRBJ1-6
D: TRBD1
size: .
V: TRBV19

DNA: TGTGCCAGCAGCGTAGGCCGGGACAGGGTAGGCACTGAAGCTTTCTTT
CDR3: CASSVGRDRVGTEAFF
J: TRBJ1-1
D: TRBD1
size: .
V: TRBV5-4

DNA: TGCGCCAGCAGCCCCATGGGAGTTTCTAGCGGGCACACCGGGGAGCTGTTTTTT
CDR3: CASSPMGVSSGHTGELFF
J: TRBJ2-2
D: TRBD2
size: .
V: TRBV5-1

DNA: TGCGCCAGCAGCCATGGGACAGCGAACACCAGGGAGCTGTTTTTT
CDR3: CASSHGTANTRELFF
J: TRBJ2-2
D: TRBD1
size: .
V: TRBV4-3

DNA: TGTGCCAGCAGCGTAGTTGCGGGAGCAGAATCCAATGAGCAGTTCTTC
CDR3: CASSVVAGAESNEQFF
J: TRBJ2-1
D: TRBD2
size: .
V: TRBV9

DNA: TGTGCCAGCAGCTTAGCGGAGGGAGGCGGTCAGTACTTC
CDR3: CASSLAEGGGQYF
J: TRBJ2-4
D: .
size: .
V: TRBV7-9

DNA: TGTGCCAGCAGTGAAAGGGGACATCAAGAGACCCAGTACTTC
CDR3: CASSERGHQETQYF
J: TRBJ2-5
D: .
size: .
V: TRBV25-1

DNA: TGCGCCAGCAGCCAAGATGGGACACTGCCCGGGGAGCTGTTTTTT
CDR3: CASSQDGTLPGELFF
J: TRBJ2-2
D: .
size: .
V: TRBV4-1

DNA: TGTGCCAGCAGCGTAGGGACAGGTGTGAACACTGAAGCTTTCTTT
CDR3: CASSVGTGVNTEAFF
J: TRBJ1-1
D: TRBD1
size: .
V: TRBV9

DNA: TGTGCCAGTAGTATTTTTTCGCAGGGGTACACTGAAGCTTTCTTT
CDR3: CASSIFSQGYTEAFF
J: TRBJ1-1
D: .
size: .
V: TRBV19

DNA: TGCGCCAGCAGGTCTGGCGGGAACCCCTCCTACAATGAGCAGTTCTTC
CDR3: CASRSGGNPSYNEQFF
J: TRBJ2-1
D: .
size: .
V: TRBV4-1

DNA: TGTGCCAGCAGTGAGTTTGGCCAGCCCCAGCATTTT
CDR3: CASSEFGQPQHF
J: TRBJ1-5
D: .
size: .
V: TRBV6-1

DNA: TGTGCCAGCAGCTTTGAGTTCTACGAGCAGTACTTC
CDR3: CASSFEFYEQYF
J: TRBJ2-7
D: .
size: few
V: TRBV5-4

DNA: TGTGCCTGGATCCCCCAGGGGGCAGGGGGCACTGAAGCTTTCTTT
CDR3: CAWIPQGAGGTEAFF
J: TRBJ1-1
D: TRBD1
size: .
V: TRBV30

DNA: TGTGCCAGCAGCTTGACAGCTTTCGGCGAGCAGTACTTC
CDR3: CASSLTAFGEQYF
J: TRBJ2-7
D: .
size: .
V: TRBV7-2

DNA: TGCGCCAGCAGCCGGGGCGGGAGGGGATCCTACAATGAGCAGTTCTTC
CDR3: CASSRGGRGSYNEQFF
J: TRBJ2-1
D: TRBD2
size: .
V: TRBV5-1

DNA: TGCGCCAGCAGCCAAGGAGGGACTAGCACAGATACGCAGTATTTT
CDR3: CASSQGGTSTDTQYF
J: TRBJ2-3
D: .
size: .
V: TRBV4-3

DNA: TGTGCCAGTAGTATTCGCGACAGGAACACCATATATTTT
CDR3: CASSIRDRNTIYF
J: TRBJ1-3
D: .
size: .
V: TRBV19

DNA: TGTGCCAGCAGTGACTCAGCAGGGAAAGCTTTCTTT
CDR3: CASSDSAGKAFF
J: TRBJ1-1
D: .
size: .
V: TRBV6-4

DNA: TGTGCCAGCAGCCAAGGCCCCGGACTAGCGAGTTTTCTAAGTCGGTATTCCAATGAGCAGTTCTTC
CDR3: CASSQGPGLASFLSRYSNEQFF
J: TRBJ2-1
D: TRBD2
size: .
V: TRBV14

DNA: TGTGCCAGCAGCCAGGCCGTCGGGGGGTCGGGCACTGAAGCTTTCTTT
CDR3: CASSQAVGGSGTEAFF
J: TRBJ1-1
D: .
size: .
V: TRBV3-1/TRBV3-2

DNA: TGCGCCAGCAGCTCCCTCGGGGGGGGAGCAACTAATGAAAAACTGTTTTTT
CDR3: CASSSLGGGATNEKLFF
J: TRBJ1-4
D: .
size: .
V: TRBV5-1

DNA: TGTGCCAGCAGCACAGGACTAGCGGGAGGCTTCTTGGCTTCCTCTGGGGCCAACGTCCTGACTTTC
CDR3: CASSTGLAGGFLASSGANVLTF
J: TRBJ2-6
D: TRBD2
size: few
V: TRBV7-9

DNA: TGTGCCAGCAGCCTATCGAGAGGGAGGACTGAAGCTTTCTTT
CDR3: CASSLSRGRTEAFF
J: TRBJ1-1
D: .
size: .
V: TRBV5-6

DNA: TGCGCCAGCAGTAGTGGTAGCGAGGATACGCAGTATTTT
CDR3: CASSSGSEDTQYF
J: TRBJ2-3
D: .
size: .
V: TRBV5-1

DNA: TGTGCCAGCAGCTTGTCACAAAGGGGGAACACTGAAGCTTTCTTT
CDR3: CASSLSQRGNTEAFF
J: TRBJ1-1
D: .
size: .
V: TRBV7-9

DNA: TGCGCCAGCAGCTTGGCGGCCTTCGGAGCGGCGAAGACCCAGTACTTC
CDR3: CASSLAAFGAAKTQYF
J: TRBJ2-5
D: .
size: .
V: TRBV5-1

DNA: TGTGCCAGCAGCCCTACGGGACTAGCGGGACACGAGCAGTACTTC
CDR3: CASSPTGLAGHEQYF
J: TRBJ2-7
D: TRBD2
size: .
V: TRBV3-1/TRBV3-2

DNA: TGTGCCAGCAGCTTACTGGTCCGCAGGAACTATGGCTACACCTTC
CDR3: CASSLLVRRNYGYTF
J: TRBJ1-2
D: .
size: .
V: TRBV7-2